This entry lists 19 T cell receptor beta chains sequenced from one sample in a study of cytomegalovirus exposure and HLA in healthy donors. Measured with immunoSEQ multiplex PCR; TCRdb has only the in-frame clones, and not every one. The sample holds roughly 130,000 clones, almost 90% seen once. Sequencing was performed on PBMCs. The receptors derive from a man under 40 in good health and CMV-seronegative.

The genes are TRBV30 and TRBJ1-1; D uncertain. Between the trimmed V and J ends, which lost 3 bases and 8 bases, there was a span of 16 bases. CDR3 length: 13 amino acids. CDR1 is GTSNPN and CDR2 is SVGIG in the germline V gene (reference sequence). DNA for the CDR3: TGTGCCTGGAGGACGATCAGGTCCGCCGAAGCTTTCTTT. Translated, it gives CAWRTIRSAEAFF.

The DNA for the CDR3 is TGTGCCAGCAGTGAATCCGGGACAGGGGCTTATTTAAACTATGGCTACACCTTC. Translated: CASSESGTGAYLNYGYTF. This chain links TRBV28 with TRBJ1-2; TRBD1 matches 10 bases. The CDR3 loop spans 18 amino acids. Germline values: CDR1 MDHEN, CDR2 SYDVKM. Trimming removed 5 bases from V and 2 bases from J; junction bases left unmatched: 14.

The genes are TRBV7-8 and TRBJ2-1, with D maybe TRBD2 (6 bases). Germline V gene data show CDR1 as SGHVS and CDR2 as FQNEAQ. CDR3 size: 12 residues. Trimming shortened V by 9 bases and J by 6 bases, and 12 bases separated the two germline ends. The CDR3 reads CASRGIGNEQFF. The CDR3 DNA reads TGTGCCAGTCGGGGGATCGGCAATGAGCAGTTCTTC.

As regards this clone: This CDR3 is also generated by other DNA sequences in the sample. The gene calls are TRBV11-2 and TRBJ2-3; 7 bases are shared with TRBD2. V lost 3 bases and J lost 3; bases outside the gene matches: 0. Germline values: CDR1 SGHAT, CDR2 FQNNGV. The CDR3 runs 13 residues. The CDR3 DNA is TGTGCCAGCAGCTTGGGAGGGACAGATACGCAGTATTTT. This gives the protein CASSLGGTDTQYF.

This chain joins TRBV5-1 and TRBJ2-1; TRBD2 is a possible D gene (5 bases). This CDR3 comprises 15 residues. Germline V gene lookup returns CDR1 SGHRS and CDR2 YFSETQ. V was cut by 0 bases and J by 4 bases, with 11 bases left in between. The CDR3 DNA is TGCGCCAGCAGCTTGGATCTCCCGGGGTACAATGAGCAGTTCTTC. This encodes CASSLDLPGYNEQFF.

This sequence joins TRBV27 and TRBJ2-3; 7 nucleotides agree with TRBD1. J gave up 3 bases and V 2 bases, and 5 bases lay outside the gene matches. CDR3 length equals 15 residues. Germline V lookup: CDR1 MNHEY, CDR2 SMNVEV (reference sequence). The CDR3 sequence: CASSLQGDATDTQYF. The CDR3 DNA sequence: TGTGCCAGCAGTTTACAGGGGGATGCGACAGATACGCAGTATTTT.

The chain links TRBV6-5 to TRBJ1-1; D not certain. V gave up 9 bases and J gave up 5 bases, with 13 bases separating them. The germline V gene has CDR1 MNHEY and CDR2 SVGAGI. The CDR3 has 12 residues. As DNA, the CDR3 is TGTGCCAGTGGAGGTGAGGAGACTGAAGCTTTCTTT. Its protein is CASGGEETEAFF.

The rearrangement uses TRBV9 and TRBJ2-3, with a possible D match to TRBD2 (5 bases). The CDR3 loop spans 17 amino acids. The germline V and J ends were trimmed by 0 bases and 0 bases, with 14 bases remaining between them. Germline-derived CDR1 and CDR2 are SGDLS and YYNGEE. CDR3 protein: CASSVALGGSSTDTQYF. CDR3 DNA sequence: TGTGCCAGCAGCGTAGCTCTCGGAGGCTCCAGCACAGATACGCAGTATTTT.

This chain connects TRBV5-6 to TRBJ2-3; the D gene is possibly TRBD1 (6 bases). The germline gives CDR1 SGHDT, CDR2 YYEEEE. The CDR3 length is 13 residues. V was clipped by 3 bases and J by 9 bases, with 14 bases between them. The CDR3 sequence: CASSSPQGGTQYF. As DNA, the CDR3 is TGTGCCAGCAGCTCCCCACAGGGTGGCACGCAGTATTTT. Supplemented by reference TRBV5-6 and TRBJ2-3, the full variable domain reads DAGVTQSPTHLIKTRGQQVTLRCSPKSGHDTVSWYQQALGQGPQFIFQYYEEEERQRGNFPDRFSGHQFPNYSSELNVNALLLGDSALYLCASSSPQGGTQYFGPGTRLTVL.

This clone appeared a single time. The chain carries TRBV12-5 and TRBJ2-2; possibly TRBD1 for D (6 bases). The CDR3 is 14 residues long. Trimming pared 5 bases from V and 7 bases from J, leaving 14 bases between. Per the germline V gene, CDR1 is LGHNT and CDR2 is FRNRAP. CDR3 amino acids: CASGPLQGFGELFF. The CDR3 DNA reads TGTGCTAGTGGTCCGCTACAGGGTTTCGGGGAGCTGTTTTTT.

The gene calls are TRBV18 and TRBJ1-5; D may be TRBD1 (5 bases). V lost 5 bases, J lost 0 bases, and 14 bases lay in between. Germline V gene lookup returns CDR1 KGHSH and CDR2 LQKENI. The CDR3 contains 16 residues. The CDR3 spells CASSAQGQNSNQPQHF. The CDR3, as DNA: TGTGCCAGCTCAGCTCAGGGTCAGAATAGCAATCAGCCCCAGCATTTT.

The chain has TRBV18 and TRBJ2-7; 7 bases are a match to TRBD1. Per germline, CDR1 KGHSH and CDR2 LQKENI. The CDR3 contains 13 residues. V trimming: 3 bases; J trimming: 3 bases; junction bases outside the gene matches: 2. The CDR3 protein is CASSPGTDYEQYF. DNA for the CDR3: TGTGCCAGCTCACCGGGGACAGACTACGAGCAGTACTTC.

V is TRBV5-1 and J is TRBJ2-5; 9 bases line up with TRBD1. Trimming cost V 1 base and J 5 bases; bases outside gene matches: 9. This CDR3 contains 16 residues. Germline V CDR1 and CDR2: SGHRS, YFSETQ. The CDR3 loop reads CASSLNTGGPQETQYF. In DNA form, the CDR3 reads TGCGCCAGCAGCTTGAACACAGGGGGCCCTCAGGAGACCCAGTACTTC. Full variable domain (outside the CDR3, taken from reference TRBV5-1 and TRBJ2-5): KAGVTQTPRYLIKTRGQQVTLSCSPISGHRSVSWYQQTPGQGLQFLFEYFSETQRNKGNFPGRFSGRQFSNSRSEMNVSTLELGDSALYLCASSLNTGGPQETQYFGPGTRLLVL.

This chain links TRBV19 with TRBJ2-7; 8 positions agree with TRBD1. From germline, CDR1 is LNHDA and CDR2 SQIVND (reference sequence). V trimming: 6 bases; J trimming: 0 bases; junction bases outside the gene matches: 4. This CDR3 spans 14 amino acids. In DNA form, the CDR3 reads TGTGCCAGTAGGACGGACAGGGTCTCCTACGAGCAGTACTTC. Translation: CASRTDRVSYEQYF.

This clone came up once. One end of the junction does not line up with germline, which may come from a read error. This chain connects TRBV4-2 to TRBJ1-2; D not resolved. The CDR3 contains 14 residues. Germline lookup yields CDR1 LGHNA and CDR2 YNFKEQ. The CDR3 coding sequence is TGTGCCAGCACCCAAGACGAGGGTTCGTACGGCTACACCTTC. It specifies CASTQDEGSYGYTF.

V is TRBV5-6 and J is TRBJ2-5; 7 positions match TRBD1. The CDR3 runs to 15 residues. Per germline, CDR1 SGHDT and CDR2 YYEEEE. The junction had 4 bases not matched to a gene; V was cut back by 2 bases and J by 0 bases. CDR3 loop: CASSFGQAYQETQYF. The CDR3 region has the DNA TGTGCCAGCAGCTTCGGACAGGCGTACCAAGAGACCCAGTACTTC.

A few counts support this clone. The gene calls are TRBV10-3 and TRBJ1-6; 7 positions match TRBD1. The J segment lost 8 bases and the V segment lost 5 bases, leaving 12 bases of the junction unmatched. Germline assignment: CDR1 ENHRY and CDR2 SYGVKD. The CDR3 runs to 16 residues. The CDR3 region has the DNA TGTGCCATCAGTTCCCCGACCGGGACAGATCATTCACCCCTCCACTTT. Translating gives CAISSPTGTDHSPLHF.

V usage is TRBV27 and J usage is TRBJ1-1; D uncertain. Between the trimmed V and J ends, which lost 4 bases and 1 base, there was a span of 7 bases. The CDR3 has 13 residues. Germline lookup yields CDR1 MNHEY and CDR2 SMNVEV (reference sequence). CDR3 DNA: TGTGCCAGCAGTTGGGGAGCGAACACTGAAGCTTTCTTT. Translated: CASSWGANTEAFF.

The V call is TRBV5-4, the J call TRBJ1-4; TRBD1 matches at 11 bases. J gave up 7 bases and V 4 bases, and 12 bases lay outside the gene matches. The CDR3 is made up of 17 amino acids. Germline CDR1 and CDR2: SGHNT and YYREEE (reference sequence). The CDR3 sequence: CASSAGTGGWIGEKLFF. For the CDR3, the DNA is TGTGCCAGCAGCGCCGGGACAGGGGGTTGGATTGGTGAAAAACTGTTTTTT.